This T cell receptor beta chain was retrieved from a study of T cells in Graves' hyperthyroidism and ophthalmopathy. Study context: Once the initial diagnosis was made, peripheral blood was obtained before any treatment. Study-level points and caveats: Ophthalmopathy was identified by the model a median 6.5 months ahead of onset.

About this clonotype itself: Its antigen remains unidentified.

Enrolled ophthalmopathy patients presented with a Clinical Activity Score of at least 3, a NOSPECS grade of at least 4, and disease duration under 3 months. Clinical symptoms, serum thyroxine and TRAb, thyroid ultrasound and orbital computed tomography together formed the diagnostic basis. Losses at the gene ends were 5 bases for V and 3 bases for J; bases not matched to a gene: 10. Germline V gene data show CDR1 as MDHEN and CDR2 as SYDVKM. The CDR3 sequence is 17 residues long. From RNA transcripts, TCR beta CDR3 regions were amplified. When the TCR CDR3 underwent first-round RT-PCR, the HTBI primer set was used. In TCRdb, the multiplex PCR reads were re-called with MiXCR into one record per CDR3 protein. The sample lists 500,000 to 650,000 distinct CDR3 sequences, about 20% occurring once.

The chain employs TRBV28 and TRBJ1-4, with TRBD1 matching over 9 bases. This receptor was obtained from a man in his forties with Graves' ophthalmopathy. Sequencing used blood. The CDR3 here is CASSLTGTGFSNEKLFF. CDR3 nucleotide sequence: TGTGCCAGCAGTCTCACCGGGACAGGGTTTTCTAATGAAAAACTGTTTTTT. Supplemented by reference TRBV28 and TRBJ1-4, the full variable domain reads DVKVTQSSRYLVKRTGEKVFLECVQDMDHENMFWYRQDPGLGLRLIYFSYDVKMKEKGDIPEGYSVSREKKERFSLILESASTNQTSMYLCASSLTGTGFSNEKLFFGSGTQLSVL.